The 2 T cell receptor beta chains listed next were all sequenced from one sample in a study of control samples from healthy donors and cancer patients. The table came from immunoSEQ multiplex PCR; TCRdb's copy has only in-frame clones and leaves some out. This sample carries roughly 190,000 clones, over 80% of them seen once, and the ten largest clones take 1.5% to 2%. Material for sequencing was blood. The receptors derive from a man younger than 40 in good health.

V gene TRBV30 combines with J gene TRBJ1-1, with D tentatively TRBD1 (5 bases). V was shortened by 0 bases and J by 2 bases, with 19 bases between the two germline ends. The CDR3 is made up of 17 amino acids. The V gene's germline CDR1 is GTSNPN and CDR2 SVGIG (reference sequence). CDR3 DNA: TGTGCCTGGAGTGTCCCCTACCCAACGGGACCAAACACTGAAGCTTTCTTT. Its protein is CAWSVPYPTGPNTEAFF.

The V and J genes are TRBV19 and TRBJ1-2; a possible D gene is TRBD1 (6 bases). The CDR3 is 14 residues long. CDR1 LNHDA and CDR2 SQIVND come from the germline V gene (reference sequence). V was pared by 7 bases and J by 4 bases, with 16 bases between. The CDR3 is CASNTGTGTYGYTF. CDR3 bases: TGTGCCAGTAACACAGGGACGGGAACCTATGGCTACACCTTC.